Listed below are T cell receptor beta chains from one sample, sequenced in a study of read filtering for tumor transcriptome and immune sequencing. TCRdb used MiXCR to reprocess the reads, holding one entry per CDR3 protein. The sample lists more than 35,000 distinct CDR3 sequences; 12% were seen once. Sequenced sample: a population of CD138-negative cells sorted from bone marrow. Receptors were obtained from a donor aged 40 or over with multiple myeloma. Both conserved end residues are part of each CDR3. A D gene is named only where the DNA matches it firmly. For some rows the clone size is stated as once, few or many, or as a class when expanded; others skip it.

clone_size	v_call	j_call	d_call	cdr3_aa	cdr3_nt
many	TRBV20-1	TRBJ2-2	.	CSATGNTGELFF	TGCAGTGCTACAGGGAACACCGGGGAGCTGTTTTTT
many	TRBV20-1	TRBJ2-4	TRBD2	CSASNSGGVKYF	TGCAGTGCTAGTAATAGCGGGGGGGTAAAGTACTTC
few	TRBV9	TRBJ2-1	.	CASSVGTYNEQFF	TGTGCCAGCAGCGTGGGGACCTACAATGAGCAGTTCTTC
many	TRBV4-1	TRBJ2-1	.	CASSQDPTGEQFF	TGCGCCAGCAGCCAAGATCCCACGGGGGAGCAGTTCTTC
hyperexpanded	TRBV7-2	TRBJ2-7	.	CASSLTDGAYEQYF	TGTGCCAGCAGCTTAACGGACGGCGCCTACGAGCAGTACTTC
many	TRBV7-9	TRBJ2-2	TRBD1	CASSSGQGSGELFF	TGTGCCAGCAGCTCGGGACAGGGGTCCGGGGAGCTGTTTTTT
many	TRBV5-5	TRBJ1-1	.	CASSKDPPYTEAFF	TGTGCCAGCAGCAAGGACCCCCCATACACTGAAGCTTTCTTT
.	TRBV28	TRBJ1-2	TRBD1	CASSPPDREWYGCTF	TGTGCCAGCAGTCCCCCGGACAGGGAATGGTATGGCTGCACCTTC
many	TRBV29-1	TRBJ2-1	.	CSAGGGYNEQFF	TGCAGCGCTGGGGGCGGCTACAATGAGCAGTTCTTC
many	TRBV10-3	TRBJ1-5	.	CAIGDDNPQHF	TGTGCCATCGGGGATGACAACCCCCAGCATTTT
many	TRBV20-1	TRBJ2-1	TRBD2	CSARASGDNEQFF	TGCAGTGCTAGAGCTAGCGGGGACAATGAGCAGTTCTTC
few	TRBV2	TRBJ1-3	.	CASSGIISGNTIYF	TGTGCCAGCAGTGGAATTATATCTGGAAACACCATATATTTT
many	TRBV20-1	TRBJ2-7	TRBD1	CSASRTGTYEQYF	TGCAGTGCTTCCCGGACAGGTACCTACGAGCAGTACTTC
.	TRBV7-9	TRBJ1-1	.	CASSLLRDLGAVAFF	TGTGCCAGCAGCTTATTACGGGACTTGGGGGCTGTAGCTTTTTTT
many	TRBV10-3	TRBJ1-1	TRBD1	CAIGTGMNTEAFF	TGTGCCATTGGGACAGGGATGAACACTGAAGCTTTCTTT
.	TRBV28	TRBJ2-1	.	CASTRQSCYDEQFF	TGTGCCAGCACTAGACAGAGCTGCTACGATGAGCAGTTCTTC
many	TRBV5-8	TRBJ1-5	TRBD1	CASRQTGEQPQHF	TGTGCCAGCCGACAAACAGGGGAACAGCCCCAGCATTTT
many	TRBV12-3/TRBV12-4	TRBJ2-5	.	CASSLSRGAGQETQYF	TGTGCCAGCAGTTTGAGTCGGGGAGCGGGCCAAGAGACCCAGTACTTC
many	TRBV20-1	TRBJ2-2	TRBD2	CSASPPPGWRGGTGELFF	TGCAGTGCTAGTCCCCCCCCGGGTTGGCGGGGGGGCACCGGGGAGCTGTTTTTT
many	TRBV19	TRBJ1-5	.	CASGGNQPQHF	TGTGCCAGCGGGGGAAATCAGCCCCAGCATTTT
.	TRBV7-9	TRBJ2-5	.	CATKQGSQETQYF	TGTGCCACAAAGCAGGGGTCCCAAGAGACCCAGTACTTC
many	TRBV6-1	TRBJ2-6	TRBD1	CASSKTGAGANVLTF	TGTGCCAGCAGCAAAACAGGGGCCGGGGCCAACGTCCTGACTTTC
many	TRBV3-1	TRBJ1-5	.	CASSPTVRVNQPQHF	TGTGCCAGCAGCCCCACAGTGAGGGTCAATCAGCCCCAGCATTTT